These 10 T cell receptor beta chains came from one sample sequenced in a study of T cells in Graves' hyperthyroidism and ophthalmopathy (dated by TCRdb to about 2019). Library preparation employed multiplex PCR. Reads for this sample came from an Illumina HiSeq 2000. The TCR beta CDR3 regions were amplified from the RNA transcripts. For the first round of RT-PCR on the TCR CDR3, the HTBI primer set was used together with the Qiagen OneStep RT-PCR kit. The public reads were reanalyzed by TCRdb: fastp trimming at Q25, MiXCR alignment, in-frame beta chains only. Rows are combined by CDR3 protein, so each entry shows the most common genes and DNA. Counted in this sample were roughly 700,000 distinct CDR3 sequences; approximately 15% of them appeared once. The ten top clones hold around 15% of the sample. Sequencing was carried out using blood. The source is a man aged 50-59 years with Graves' hyperthyroidism.

This clonotype was counted ten times or more. The chain joins TRBV3-1 to TRBJ1-5; D remains ambiguous. Germline V gene sequence: CDR1 LGHDT, CDR2 YNNKEL (reference sequence). CDR3 size: 13 residues. Trimming stripped 1 base from V and 7 bases from J, with 8 bases between. The CDR3 sequence is CASSQVGEQPQHF. The CDR3 region has the DNA TGTGCCAGCAGCCAAGTGGGCGAACAGCCCCAGCATTTT.

This clonotype was counted many times. The rearrangement joins TRBV3-1 to TRBJ1-1, with TRBD1 as a possible D gene (6 bases). V was clipped by 4 bases and J by 0 bases, with 12 bases between them. CDR3 length: 15 residues. Germline CDR1 and CDR2: LGHDT and YNNKEL (reference sequence). CDR3: CASSPTGYMNTEAFF. The CDR3 region has the DNA TGTGCCAGCAGCCCGACAGGCTACATGAACACTGAAGCTTTCTTT.

CDR3 in amino acids: CASSLEQRKETQYF. The CDR3 DNA is TGTGCCAGCAGCTTGGAACAAAGGAAAGAGACCCAGTACTTC. The genes are TRBV7-9 and TRBJ2-5; D call uncertain. The ends were cut back, 3 bases at V and 3 bases at J, with 11 bases in the middle. The CDR3 totals 14 residues. The germline V gene encodes CDR1 SEHNR and CDR2 FQNEAQ (reference sequence).

The CDR3 sequence: CASSLDWSSGSSAKNIQYF. The CDR3 DNA reads as TGTGCCAGCAGCTTAGACTGGTCTAGCGGGAGCTCCGCCAAAAACATTCAGTACTTC. The V gene is TRBV7-2, the J gene TRBJ2-4, with 10 bases identical to TRBD2. Germline V gives CDR1 SGHTA, CDR2 FQGNSA. The CDR3 extends over 19 amino acids. The ends lost 1 base at V and 1 base at J; junction bases unmatched: 10.

This clonotype was counted many times. V gene TRBV10-3 combines with J gene TRBJ2-7, with D possibly matching TRBD1 (6 bases). Per the germline V gene, CDR1 is ENHRY and CDR2 is SYGVKD. This CDR3 has 13 residues. V lost 4 bases and J 1 base, leaving 8 bases between the germline ends. CDR3 region: CAISGTASYEQYF. In nucleotides, the CDR3 is TGTGCCATCAGTGGGACAGCTTCCTACGAGCAGTACTTC.

CDR3 sequence (DNA): TGTGCCAGCAGCTTTACGGGGAGCCTACTTAATGGCTACACCTTC. Its translation: CASSFTGSLLNGYTF. This chain connects TRBV11-1 to TRBJ1-2, with unresolved D. V was trimmed by 3 bases and J by 6 bases, leaving 17 bases between them. This CDR3 is built from 15 residues. Germline V gene sequence: CDR1 SGHAT, CDR2 FQDESV (reference sequence). The variable domain in full, with the rest retrieved from reference TRBV11-1 and TRBJ1-2, is EAEVAQSPRYKITEKSQAVAFWCDPISGHATLYWYRQILGQGPELLVQFQDESVVDDSQLPKDRFSAERLKGVDSTLKIQPAELGDSAMYLCASSFTGSLLNGYTFGSGTRLTVV.

This clonotype was seen repeatedly, ten times or more. The J gene is TRBJ2-2, the V gene TRBV27, with D possibly being TRBD2 (6 bases). Trimming shortened V by 6 bases and J by 4 bases, and 12 bases separated the two germline ends. Germline V CDR1 and CDR2: MNHEY, SMNVEV (reference sequence). The CDR3 has 14 residues. The CDR3 DNA reads TGTGCCAGCAGGCAGGGACTTGGCACCGGGGAGCTGTTTTTT. Translated: CASRQGLGTGELFF.

CDR3 DNA: TGTGCCAGCAGCTCTCTAGCGGGAGGGCCGACCTACGAGCAGTACTTC. Translating it yields CASSSLAGGPTYEQYF. This chain joins TRBV11-2 and TRBJ2-7; 12 nucleotides line up with TRBD2. Trimming cost V 4 bases and J 2 bases; bases outside gene matches: 6. CDR3 length: 16 amino acids. CDR1 is SGHAT and CDR2 is FQNNGV in the germline V gene.

The chain couples TRBV12-3 or TRBV12-4 to TRBJ2-4; 7 bases fit TRBD1. The length of the CDR3 is 15 residues. V trimming: 3 bases; J trimming: 2 bases; junction bases outside the gene matches: 4. Written as DNA, the CDR3 is TGTGCCAGCAGTTTTGACAGGGCATCCAAAAACATTCAGTACTTC. Translating gives CASSFDRASKNIQYF.

This clonotype was observed a few times. The chain combines TRBV6-5 with TRBJ2-7, with 8 bases fitting TRBD1. Germline V gene data show CDR1 as MNHEY and CDR2 as SVGAGI. The CDR3 consists of 14 residues. The trim removed 2 bases at V and 3 bases at J, leaving 3 bases unmatched. CDR3 sequence: CASSYKDRDYEQYF. The CDR3 DNA reads TGTGCCAGCAGTTACAAGGACAGGGACTACGAGCAGTACTTC.